This note documents a single T cell receptor (beta chain) sequence. Its antigen remains unidentified. The sample originates from a study of breast tumors, draining lymph nodes, adjacent tissues. General study points: Tumor TCR diversity was below lymph nodes but above nontumor tissue. Most tumor T cells seemingly derive from lymph node, then expand in tumor. Tumor T cell lymph node origin was a supported hypothesis, not proven.

Trimming stripped 1 base from V and 2 bases from J, with 9 bases between. The CDR3 is 14 residues long. CDR1 and CDR2 from the germline V gene are SNHLY and FYNNEI. From the multiplex PCR reads, TCRdb called clonotypes with MiXCR, one entry per CDR3 protein. This table holds 30,000 to 40,000 distinct CDR3 sequences, 30% to 45% found once. This TCR came from a female donor with breast cancer. Some clones in this sample may be carry-over from other donors' samples. Sequenced input: breast tumor tissue. The gene calls are TRBV2 and TRBJ2-7; D unclear. The chain's CDR3 is CASSEGMNAYEQYF. In nucleotides, the CDR3 is TGTGCCAGCAGTGAAGGAATGAATGCCTACGAGCAGTACTTC.